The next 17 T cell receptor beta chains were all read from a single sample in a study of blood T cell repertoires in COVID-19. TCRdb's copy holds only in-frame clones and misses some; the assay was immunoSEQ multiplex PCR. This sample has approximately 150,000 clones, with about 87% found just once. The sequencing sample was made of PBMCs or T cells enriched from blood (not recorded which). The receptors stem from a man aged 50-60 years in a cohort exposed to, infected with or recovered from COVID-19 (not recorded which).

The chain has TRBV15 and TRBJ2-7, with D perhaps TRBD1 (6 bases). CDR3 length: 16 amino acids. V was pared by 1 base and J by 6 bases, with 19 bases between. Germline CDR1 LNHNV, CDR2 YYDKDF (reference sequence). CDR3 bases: TGTGCCACCAGCAGAGGATACCAGGGGATTCTCCGCGAGCAGTACTTC. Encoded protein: CATSRGYQGILREQYF. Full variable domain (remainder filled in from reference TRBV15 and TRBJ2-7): DAMVIQNPRYQVTQFGKPVTLSCSQTLNHNVMYWYQQKSSQAPKLLFHYYDKDFNNEADTPDNFQSRRPNTSFCFLDIRSPGLGDTAMYLCATSRGYQGILREQYFGPGTRLTVT.

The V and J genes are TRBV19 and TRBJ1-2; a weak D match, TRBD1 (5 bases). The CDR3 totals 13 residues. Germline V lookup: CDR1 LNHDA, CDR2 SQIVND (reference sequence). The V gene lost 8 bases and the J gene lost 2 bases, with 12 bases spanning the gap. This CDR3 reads CASVRGMNYGYTF. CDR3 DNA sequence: TGTGCCAGTGTCCGGGGGATGAACTATGGCTACACCTTC.

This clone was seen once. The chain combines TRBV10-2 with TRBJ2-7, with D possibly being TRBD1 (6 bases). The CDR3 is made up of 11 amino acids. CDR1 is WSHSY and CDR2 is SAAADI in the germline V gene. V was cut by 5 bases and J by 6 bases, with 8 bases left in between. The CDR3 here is CASSQGIEQYF. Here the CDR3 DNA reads TGCGCCAGCAGTCAGGGGATCGAGCAGTACTTC.

DNA of the CDR3: TGTGCCAGCAGTCACCCATTAGCGGGAGGATCCTACAATGAGCAGTTCTTC. Protein sequence: CASSHPLAGGSYNEQFF. The rearrangement links TRBV27 to TRBJ2-1; 10 bases align to TRBD2. The ends lost 5 bases at V and 1 base at J; junction bases unmatched: 8. CDR3 size: 17 residues. Germline V CDR1 and CDR2: MNHEY, SMNVEV (reference sequence).

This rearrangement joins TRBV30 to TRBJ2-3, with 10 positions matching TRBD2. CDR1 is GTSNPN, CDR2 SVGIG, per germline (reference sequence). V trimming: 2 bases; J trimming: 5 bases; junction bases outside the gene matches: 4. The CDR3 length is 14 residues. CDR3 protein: CAWSLGLAEDTQYF. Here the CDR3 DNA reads TGTGCCTGGAGTCTAGGACTAGCGGAAGATACGCAGTATTTT.

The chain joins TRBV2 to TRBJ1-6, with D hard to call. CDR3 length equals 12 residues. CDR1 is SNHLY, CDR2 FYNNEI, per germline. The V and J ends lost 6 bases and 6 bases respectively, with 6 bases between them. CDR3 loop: CASRVGNSPLHF. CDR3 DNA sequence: TGTGCCAGCAGGGTCGGTAATTCACCCCTCCACTTT. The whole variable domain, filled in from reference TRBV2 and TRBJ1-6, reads EPEVTQTPSHQVTQMGQEVILRCVPISNHLYFYWYRQILGQKVEFLVSFYNNEISEKSEIFDDQFSVERPDGSNFTLKIRSTKLEDSAMYFCASRVGNSPLHFGNGTRLTVT.

The CDR3 sequence: CASSFRESAYSNQPQHF. The CDR3 DNA reads TGTGCCAGCAGCTTCCGTGAGTCCGCATATAGCAATCAGCCCCAGCATTTT. V gene TRBV7-2 combines with J gene TRBJ1-5; D uncertain. Germline V gives CDR1 SGHTA, CDR2 FQGNSA. This CDR3 region has 17 residues. V was cut by 3 bases and J by 0 bases, with 15 bases left in between.

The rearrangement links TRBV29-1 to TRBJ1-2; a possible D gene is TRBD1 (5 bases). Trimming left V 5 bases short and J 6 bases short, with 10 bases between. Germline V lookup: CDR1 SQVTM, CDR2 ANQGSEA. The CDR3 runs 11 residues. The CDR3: CSVRDLHGYTF. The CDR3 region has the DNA TGCAGCGTTCGGGACTTACATGGCTACACCTTC.

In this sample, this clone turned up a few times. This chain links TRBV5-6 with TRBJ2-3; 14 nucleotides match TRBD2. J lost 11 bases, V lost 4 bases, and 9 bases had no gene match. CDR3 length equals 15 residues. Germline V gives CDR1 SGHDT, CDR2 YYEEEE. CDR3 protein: CASSPGTSGRGVQYF. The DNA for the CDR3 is TGTGCCAGCAGCCCCGGGACTAGCGGGAGAGGAGTGCAGTATTTT. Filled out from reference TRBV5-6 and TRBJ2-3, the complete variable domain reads DAGVTQSPTHLIKTRGQQVTLRCSPKSGHDTVSWYQQALGQGPQFIFQYYEEEERQRGNFPDRFSGHQFPNYSSELNVNALLLGDSALYLCASSPGTSGRGVQYFGPGTRLTVL.

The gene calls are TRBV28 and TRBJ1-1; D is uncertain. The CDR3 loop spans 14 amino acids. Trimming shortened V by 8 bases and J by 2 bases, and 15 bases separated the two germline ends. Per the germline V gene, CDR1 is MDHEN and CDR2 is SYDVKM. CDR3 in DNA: TGTGCCAGCCCCGGCCCCGGCGGCAACACTGAAGCTTTCTTT. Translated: CASPGPGGNTEAFF.

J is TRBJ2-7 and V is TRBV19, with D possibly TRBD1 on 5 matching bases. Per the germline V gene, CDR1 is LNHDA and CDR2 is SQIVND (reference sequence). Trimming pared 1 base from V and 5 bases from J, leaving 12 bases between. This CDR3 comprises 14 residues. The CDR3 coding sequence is TGTGCCAGTAGTATAGGGGGCGTAAGGAACGAGCAGTACTTC. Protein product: CASSIGGVRNEQYF.

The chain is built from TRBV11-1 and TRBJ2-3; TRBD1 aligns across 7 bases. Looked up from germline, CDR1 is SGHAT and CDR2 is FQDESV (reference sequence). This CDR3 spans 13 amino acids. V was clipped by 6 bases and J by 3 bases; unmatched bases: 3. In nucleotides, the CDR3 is TGTGCCAGCAGAATGACAGGGACAGATACGCAGTATTTT. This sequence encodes CASRMTGTDTQYF.

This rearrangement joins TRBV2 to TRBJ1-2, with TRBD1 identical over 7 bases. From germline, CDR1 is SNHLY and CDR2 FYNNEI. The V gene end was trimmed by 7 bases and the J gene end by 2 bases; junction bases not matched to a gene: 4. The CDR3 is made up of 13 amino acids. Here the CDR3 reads CASNPGQNYGYTF. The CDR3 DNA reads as TGTGCCAGCAACCCGGGACAGAACTATGGCTACACCTTC.

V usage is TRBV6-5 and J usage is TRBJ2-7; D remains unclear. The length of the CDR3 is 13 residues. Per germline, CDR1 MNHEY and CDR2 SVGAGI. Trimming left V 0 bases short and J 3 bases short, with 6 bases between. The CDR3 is CASSYSTVYEQYF. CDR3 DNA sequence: TGTGCCAGCAGTTACTCAACGGTCTACGAGCAGTACTTC.

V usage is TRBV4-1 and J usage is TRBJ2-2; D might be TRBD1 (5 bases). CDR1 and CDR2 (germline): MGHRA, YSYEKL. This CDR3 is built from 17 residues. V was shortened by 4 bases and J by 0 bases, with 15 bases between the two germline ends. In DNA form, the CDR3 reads TGCGCCAGCAGCCTTCATGGACAAGCAACGAACACCGGGGAGCTGTTTTTT. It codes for CASSLHGQATNTGELFF.

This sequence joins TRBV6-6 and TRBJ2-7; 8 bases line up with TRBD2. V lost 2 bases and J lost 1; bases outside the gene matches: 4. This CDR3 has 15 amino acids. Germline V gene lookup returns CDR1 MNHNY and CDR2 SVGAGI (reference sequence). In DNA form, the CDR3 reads TGTGCCAGCAGTTACCCCGGGAGGGAATCCTACGAGCAGTACTTC. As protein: CASSYPGRESYEQYF.

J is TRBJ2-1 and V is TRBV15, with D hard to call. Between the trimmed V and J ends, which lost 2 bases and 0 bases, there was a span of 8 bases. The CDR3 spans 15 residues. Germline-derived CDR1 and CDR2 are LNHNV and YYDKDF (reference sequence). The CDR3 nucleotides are TGTGCCACCAGCAGAAAAACAAGCTCCTACAATGAGCAGTTCTTC. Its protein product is CATSRKTSSYNEQFF. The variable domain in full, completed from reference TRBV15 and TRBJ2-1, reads DAMVIQNPRYQVTQFGKPVTLSCSQTLNHNVMYWYQQKSSQAPKLLFHYYDKDFNNEADTPDNFQSRRPNTSFCFLDIRSPGLGDTAMYLCATSRKTSSYNEQFFGPGTRLTVL.